This record covers a single T cell receptor (beta chain). Antigen unknown. This sample was taken from a study of graft-versus-host responses after intestinal transplantation. Whole-study context: Among the recipients, transplants were multivisceral, liver-intestinal, or isolated intestinal. Overall study results and limits: Marrow from the recipient contained GvH clones, some of which had appeared first in ileum or blood.

Germline loops: CDR1 MDHEN, CDR2 SYDVKM. The V end was cut by 3 bases, the J end by 8 bases, with 10 bases between. The CDR3 totals 12 residues. Sequenced by immunoSEQ multiplex PCR; TCRdb stores in-frame clones only, minus some. The profile shows about 50,000 clones, 80% to 95% of them singletons. The sequencing here drew on unstimulated CD4+ T cells sorted from spleen or lymph node cells, taken before transplant. The origin of this receptor is a human donor who was the organ donor for an intestinal transplant. The gene calls are TRBV28 and TRBJ1-2; D might be TRBD1 (5 bases). This CDR3 is CASSLLGVGYTF. DNA of the CDR3: TGTGCCAGCAGTTTGTTAGGGGTCGGCTACACCTTC.